The 15 T cell receptor beta chains given below trace back to one sample, sequenced in a study of T cell repertoires in cytomegalovirus infection. TCRdb called the reads again in MiXCR, with one record for every CDR3 protein. Of about 360,000 distinct CDR3 sequences listed, approximately 18% are singletons. The sequenced sample consisted of PBMCs. Receptors were obtained from a human donor in good health (CMV status not recorded). Some clones in this sample may be carry-over from other donors' samples.

The V call is TRBV20-1, the J call TRBJ1-4; no clear D gene. Trimming stripped 0 bases from V and 3 bases from J, with 14 bases between. The germline CDR1 and CDR2 sequences are DFQATT and SNEGSKA (reference sequence). This CDR3 is built from 16 residues. CDR3 bases: TGCAGTGCTAGAGATCGGGCAAGTAGTCCTAATGAAAAACTGTTTTTT. Translating gives CSARDRASSPNEKLFF.

This clonotype came up a few times. This chain links TRBV19 with TRBJ2-3; D is undetermined. Trimming cost V 6 bases and J 2 bases, with 21 bases left between them. There are 17 residues in the CDR3. CDR1 is LNHDA, CDR2 SQIVND, per germline (reference sequence). DNA of the CDR3: TGTGCCAGTAGAGCCGGTCCGTTAGCTCCGTACACAGATACGCAGTATTTT. Amino acid sequence: CASRAGPLAPYTDTQYF. Using reference TRBV19 and TRBJ2-3 for the parts outside the CDR3, the full variable domain is DGGITQSPKYLFRKEGQNVTLSCEQNLNHDAMYWYRQDPGQGLRLIYYSQIVNDFQKGDIAEGYSVSREKKESFPLTVTSAQKNPTAFYLCASRAGPLAPYTDTQYFGPGTRLTVL.

V and J are TRBV20-1 and TRBJ2-1; TRBD2 is a possible D gene (6 bases). The germline CDR1 and CDR2 sequences are DFQATT and SNEGSKA (reference sequence). The germline V and J ends were trimmed by 5 bases and 0 bases, with 11 bases remaining between them. The CDR3 covers 14 residues. CDR3 loop: CSAPDGSSYNEQFF. DNA of the CDR3: TGCAGTGCTCCGGACGGGAGCTCCTACAATGAGCAGTTCTTC.

This clonotype has only a few counts. The chain has TRBV10-3 and TRBJ2-7; 11 nucleotides agree with TRBD1. The CDR3 covers 15 residues. The germline CDR1 and CDR2 sequences are ENHRY and SYGVKD. Trimming took 4 bases from V and 7 from J; bases not matched to a gene: 9. CDR3 sequence: CAISARGQGAQEQYF. CDR3 DNA sequence: TGTGCCATCAGTGCGAGAGGACAGGGGGCGCAAGAGCAGTACTTC.

In its sample, this clonotype was seen many times. CDR3 nucleotides: TGTGCCAGCAGCCCAGAAGGGACTAGCGGGATGCGGGAGCAGTTCTTC. Amino acids: CASSPEGTSGMREQFF. The J gene is TRBJ2-1, the V gene TRBV7-2; the match to TRBD2 covers 13 bases. CDR1 and CDR2 from the germline V gene are SGHTA and FQGNSA. The V segment lost 5 bases and the J segment 10 bases; nucleotides outside the gene matches: 11. This CDR3 is built from 16 residues.

The chain links TRBV7-9 to TRBJ1-2, with D perhaps TRBD1 (6 bases). Germline CDR1 and CDR2: SEHNR and FQNEAQ (reference sequence). Trimming took 5 bases from V and 2 from J, leaving 15 bases between them. The CDR3 contains 15 residues. CDR3 loop: CASSRGQGPNYGYTF. CDR3 DNA: TGTGCCAGCAGCCGGGGGCAGGGTCCCAACTATGGCTACACCTTC.

This clonotype was seen repeatedly, ten times or more. V and J are TRBV28 and TRBJ1-5; D not resolved. Trimming removed 4 bases at V and 2 bases at J, with 6 bases between. CDR1 MDHEN and CDR2 SYDVKM come from the germline V gene. CDR3 length: 13 residues. CDR3 bases: TGTGCCAGCAGTTACGATGGCAATCAGCCCCAGCATTTT. This sequence encodes CASSYDGNQPQHF.

This clonotype came up a few times. The chain is built from TRBV28 and TRBJ1-6; weak D call: TRBD1 (5 bases). Germline CDR1 is MDHEN and CDR2 is SYDVKM. The CDR3 runs to 15 residues. Trimming left V 6 bases short and J 8 bases short, with 17 bases between. In nucleotides, the CDR3 is TGTGCCAGCAGCAAGCCGACGGGGACGGATTCACCCCTCCACTTT. It encodes CASSKPTGTDSPLHF.

This clonotype has more than one count but fewer than ten. The chain has TRBV6-2 or TRBV6-3 and TRBJ2-7, with 8 bases lining up with TRBD2. Germline values: CDR1 MNHEY, CDR2 SVGEGT. There are 14 residues in the CDR3. Losses at the gene ends were 7 bases for V and 6 bases for J; bases not matched to a gene: 11. In nucleotides, the CDR3 is TGTGCCAGCAACCGGGCCGGGACTAGTGGCGAGCAGTACTTC. It encodes CASNRAGTSGEQYF.

The chain recombines TRBV2 with TRBJ1-1, with a weak D call TRBD1 (5 bases). CDR3 length equals 14 residues. From germline, CDR1 is SNHLY and CDR2 FYNNEI. Trimming cost V 7 bases and J 0 bases, with 12 bases left between them. For the CDR3, the DNA is TGTGCCAGCACCGTTGACAGTTTGAACACTGAAGCTTTCTTT. Translated: CASTVDSLNTEAFF.

This clonotype has ten or more counts. The J gene is TRBJ2-1, the V gene TRBV7-6, with 8 bases fitting TRBD1. J lost 9 bases, V lost 1 base, and 2 bases had no gene match. The CDR3 has 13 amino acids. Germline V lookup: CDR1 SGHVS, CDR2 FNYEAQ. CDR3 sequence: CASSLGTGFEQFF. Here the CDR3 DNA reads TGTGCCAGCAGCTTAGGGACAGGGTTTGAGCAGTTCTTC.

The chain employs TRBV12-3 or TRBV12-4 and TRBJ2-3, with 12 bases aligning to TRBD2. This CDR3 comprises 14 residues. V lost 6 bases to trimming and J lost 6 bases; unmatched junction nucleotides: 4. In DNA, the CDR3 is TGTGCCAGCAGACCTAGCGGGGGGGCGGATACGCAGTATTTT. Its protein is CASRPSGGADTQYF.

This chain links TRBV28 with TRBJ2-3; D gene ambiguous. CDR3 length: 13 amino acids. CDR1 is MDHEN and CDR2 is SYDVKM in the germline V gene. V lost 4 bases and J lost 4, with 9 bases in between. CDR3 sequence reads: CASSSSTPDTQYF. The CDR3 DNA is TGTGCCAGCAGTTCCTCTACACCAGATACGCAGTATTTT. Using reference TRBV28 and TRBJ2-3 for the parts outside the CDR3, the full variable domain is DVKVTQSSRYLVKRTGEKVFLECVQDMDHENMFWYRQDPGLGLRLIYFSYDVKMKEKGDIPEGYSVSREKKERFSLILESASTNQTSMYLCASSSSTPDTQYFGPGTRLTVL.

The chain carries TRBV29-1 and TRBJ2-5; a weak D match, TRBD2 (6 bases). V lost 7 bases to trimming and J lost 1 base, with 13 bases between them. The germline V gene has CDR1 SQVTM and CDR2 ANQGSEA. The length of the CDR3 is 13 residues. CDR3 bases: TGCAGCGCCTTACTAGCACTCCAAGAGACCCAGTACTTC. The encoded protein is CSALLALQETQYF.

The chain employs TRBV12-5 and TRBJ1-5; possibly TRBD1 for D (5 bases). Trimming took 4 bases from V and 0 from J, leaving 22 bases between them. Germline V gene sequence: CDR1 LGHNT, CDR2 FRNRAP. CDR3 length equals 19 residues. The CDR3 sequence is CASGSSGKPGFDSNQPQHF. The CDR3 DNA reads TGTGCTAGTGGTTCATCAGGGAAACCCGGTTTCGATAGCAATCAGCCCCAGCATTTT.